This T cell receptor (beta chain) was documented in a study of beta chain features in type 1 diabetes. This clone was seen a single time. Its antigen is unknown. Expressed TCRB transcripts were sequenced because the entire RNA isolate underwent reverse transcription. TCRdb's table, derived via immunoSEQ multiplex PCR, lists solely in-frame clones and lacks some. The table lists about 70,000 clones, around 49% of them singletons. The germline gives CDR1 MNHNS, CDR2 SASEGT. CDR3 size: 15 residues. V shed 7 bases, J shed 7 bases, and the junction held 8 bases outside the gene matches. Study findings and constraints: People with Type 1 diabetes carried modestly yet significantly shorter TCRB CDR3s in all four CD4+ subsets.

The specimen sequenced was central memory CD4+ T cells from blood. This TCR was recovered from a man aged 25-40 years with type 1 diabetes. This chain links TRBV6-1 with TRBJ2-1; 12 bases are a match to TRBD2. The CDR3 DNA reads as TGTGCCAGCACCGTTGGGCTAGCGGGAGGGAATGAGCAGTTCTTC. It codes for CASTVGLAGGNEQFF.